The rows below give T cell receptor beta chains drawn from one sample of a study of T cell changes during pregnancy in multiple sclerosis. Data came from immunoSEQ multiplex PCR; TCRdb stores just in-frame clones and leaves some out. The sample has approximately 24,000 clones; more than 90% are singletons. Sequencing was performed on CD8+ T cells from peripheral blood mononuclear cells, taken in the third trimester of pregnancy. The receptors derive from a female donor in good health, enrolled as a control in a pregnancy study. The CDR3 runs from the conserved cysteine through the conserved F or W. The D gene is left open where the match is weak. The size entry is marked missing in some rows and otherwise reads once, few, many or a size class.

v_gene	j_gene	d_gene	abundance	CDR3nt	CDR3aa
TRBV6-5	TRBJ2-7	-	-	TGTGCCAGCAGTTACCCGGCAGGTAACGAGCAGTACTTC	CASSYPAGNEQYF
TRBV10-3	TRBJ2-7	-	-	TGTGCCATCAGTGAAGCCAGAGGAGACTACGAGCAGTACTTC	CAISEARGDYEQYF
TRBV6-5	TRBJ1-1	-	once	TGTGCCAGCAGCCCGTGGCCTTCGATGAACACTGAAGCTTTCTTT	CASSPWPSMNTEAFF
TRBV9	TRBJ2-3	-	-	TGTGCCAGCAGCCCCTCGGGGACAGATACGCAGTATTTT	CASSPSGTDTQYF
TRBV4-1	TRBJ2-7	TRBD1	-	TGCGCCAGCAGCCAAACTATACAGGGGCTTAACGACGAGCAGTACTTC	CASSQTIQGLNDEQYF
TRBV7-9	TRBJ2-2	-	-	TGTGCCAGCAGCCCCCGGCCAGCAGGCGGGGAGCTGTTTTTT	CASSPRPAGGELFF
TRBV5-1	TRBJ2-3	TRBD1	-	TGCGCCAGCAGCCCGGGACAGGGGGGCACAGATACGCAGTATTTT	CASSPGQGGTDTQYF
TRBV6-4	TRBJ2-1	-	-	TGTGCCAGCAGTGAAGGGGTGGGCTATTCCTACAATGAGCAGTTCTTC	CASSEGVGYSYNEQFF
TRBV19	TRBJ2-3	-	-	TGTGCCAGTAGTATACTCCTCCAAGCGATAGCTAGCACAGATACGCAGTATTTT	CASSILLQAIASTDTQYF
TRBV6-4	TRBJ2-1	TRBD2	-	TGTGCCAGCAGTGACTCGACTAGCGGGAGCAATGAGCAGTTCTTC	CASSDSTSGSNEQFF
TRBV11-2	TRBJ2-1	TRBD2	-	TGTGCCAGCAACCCAGCGGGGGCCTACAATGAGCAGTTCTTC	CASNPAGAYNEQFF
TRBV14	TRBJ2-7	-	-	TGTGCCAGCAGTAAGTCCGGGACTGCATACTACGAGCAGTACTTC	CASSKSGTAYYEQYF
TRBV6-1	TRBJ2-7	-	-	TGTGCCAGCAGTGGCAGGGGGGCATCCTACGAGCAGTACTTC	CASSGRGASYEQYF
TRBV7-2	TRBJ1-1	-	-	TGTGCCAGCAGCTTATTGCACTCAGGGAACACTGAAGCTTTCTTT	CASSLLHSGNTEAFF
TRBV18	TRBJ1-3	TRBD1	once	TGTGCCAGCTCACCGCCGGGACAGAAGAACACCATATATTTT	CASSPPGQKNTIYF
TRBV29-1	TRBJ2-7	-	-	TGCAGCGCCAATGGGAGGATGCCCTACGAGCAGTACTTC	CSANGRMPYEQYF
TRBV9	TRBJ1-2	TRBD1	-	TGTGCCAGCAGCCCCGGGACAGGAGTCTTC	CASSPGTGVF
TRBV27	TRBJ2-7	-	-	TGTGCCAGCAGAGTTTTACTGGGGGCTAAGTACGAGCAGTACTTC	CASRVLLGAKYEQYF
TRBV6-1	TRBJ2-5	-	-	TGTGCCAGCAGTGAGGCCCCTAGCGACGTACAGACCCAGTACTTC	CASSEAPSDVQTQYF
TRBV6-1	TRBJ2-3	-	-	TGTGCCAGCAACCCAGGGGGCACAGATACGCAGTATTTT	CASNPGGTDTQYF
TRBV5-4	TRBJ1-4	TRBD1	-	TGTGCCAGCAGCTATGACAGGGACGAAAAACTGTTTTTT	CASSYDRDEKLFF
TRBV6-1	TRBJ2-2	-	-	TGTGCCAGCAGTGAAGCGCTGGGGGCTGGCGGGAACACCGGGGAGCTGTTTTTT	CASSEALGAGGNTGELFF
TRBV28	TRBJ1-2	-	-	TGTGCCAGCAGTTCTCCCCACAGCGGATATAATAACTATGGCTACACCTTC	CASSSPHSGYNNYGYTF
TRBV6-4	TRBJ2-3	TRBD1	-	TGTGCCAGCGGGACAGGGAGCACAGATACGCAGTATTTT	CASGTGSTDTQYF
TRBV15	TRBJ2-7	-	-	TGTGCCACCAGCCCTAGGGATGGAGGATCCTACGAGCAGTACTTC	CATSPRDGGSYEQYF
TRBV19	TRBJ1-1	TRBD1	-	TGTGCCAGCCAGGGCCCAGGGAGTAGGGGGCATCCTGAAGCTTTCTTT	CASQGPGSRGHPEAFF
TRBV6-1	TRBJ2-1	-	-	TGTGCCAGCAGTGAAAAGGCAGGCGACTACAATGAGCAGTTCTTC	CASSEKAGDYNEQFF
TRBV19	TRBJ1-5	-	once	TGTGCCAGTAGCGTGCCCCCTCGAGAACAGGGAAATCAGCCCCAGCATTTT	CASSVPPREQGNQPQHF
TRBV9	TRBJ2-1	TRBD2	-	TGTGCCAGCAGCCCCTCAGGAGGCGGGGGGGCCAATGAGCAGTTCTTC	CASSPSGGGGANEQFF
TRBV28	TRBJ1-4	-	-	TGTGCCAGCAGCCCAATACCGACAGTTGCAACTAATGAAAAACTGTTTTTT	CASSPIPTVATNEKLFF
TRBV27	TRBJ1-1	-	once	TGTGCCAGCATCCGACCGGAGGACTCAGCGGCTTTCTTT	CASIRPEDSAAFF
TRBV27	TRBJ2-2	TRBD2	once	TGTGCCAGCACGGGTAGCGGGGGCAGGGGCACCGGGGAGCTGTTTTTT	CASTGSGGRGTGELFF
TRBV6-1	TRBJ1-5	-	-	TGTGCCGGAGGGACTTCCAATCAGCCCCAGCATTTT	CAGGTSNQPQHF
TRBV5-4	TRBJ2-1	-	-	TGTGCCAGCAGCCGGGGTCGTGACCGATCCGACAATGAGCAGTTCTTC	CASSRGRDRSDNEQFF
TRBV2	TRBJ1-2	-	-	TGTGCCAGCAGTGAGGGCAGGCCAACTAACTATGGCTACACCTTC	CASSEGRPTNYGYTF
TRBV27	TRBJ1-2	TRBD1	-	TGTGCCAGCAGTATATCGTGGACAGGGGGCAATGGCTACACCTTC	CASSISWTGGNGYTF
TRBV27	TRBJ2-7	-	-	TGTGCCAGCAGTTTATCGCAGTGGGCCGAGCAGTACTTC	CASSLSQWAEQYF
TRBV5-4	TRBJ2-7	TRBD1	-	TGTGCCAGCAGCTTGGGGGGACAGGACGAGCAGTACTTC	CASSLGGQDEQYF
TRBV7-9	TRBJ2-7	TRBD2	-	TGTGCCAGCAGCTCAACTAGCGTCTCCTACGAGCAGTACTTC	CASSSTSVSYEQYF
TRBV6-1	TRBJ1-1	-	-	TGTGCCAGCAGTGAAGGACACCCGAACACTGAAGCTTTCTTT	CASSEGHPNTEAFF
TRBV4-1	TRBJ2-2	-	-	TGCGCCAGCAGCCAAAAGATACAGGGAATGAACACCGGGGAGCTGTTTTTT	CASSQKIQGMNTGELFF
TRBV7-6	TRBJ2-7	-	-	TGTGCCAGCAGCCCCCGGGACACCTCCTACGAGCAGTACTTC	CASSPRDTSYEQYF
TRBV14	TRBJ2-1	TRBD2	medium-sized	TGTGCCAGCAGCCATGGGACTAGCGGGACCAGTCGGGCCAATGAGCAGTTCTTC	CASSHGTSGTSRANEQFF
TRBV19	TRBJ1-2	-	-	TGTGCCAGTAGTATAGGGGAGATCTCTGGCTACACCTTC	CASSIGEISGYTF
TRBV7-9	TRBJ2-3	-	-	TGTGCCAGCAGCTTAGGGATTAGCGGCACAGATACGCAGTATTTT	CASSLGISGTDTQYF
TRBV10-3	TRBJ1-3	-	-	TGTGCCATCAGTGATGGGACAACTGGAAACACCATATATTTT	CAISDGTTGNTIYF
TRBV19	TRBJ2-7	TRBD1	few	TGTGCCAGTAGTATTTCGGGACAGGCCTACGAGCAGTACTTC	CASSISGQAYEQYF
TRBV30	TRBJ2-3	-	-	TGTGCCTGGAGTCTTTTGCGGGGCATGTCAGATACGCAGTATTTT	CAWSLLRGMSDTQYF
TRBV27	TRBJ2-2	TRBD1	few	TGTGCCAGCAGTTTATTAACAGGGGGCCATCGGCTCGGGCCGGCCGGGGAGCTGTTTTTT	CASSLLTGGHRLGPAGELFF
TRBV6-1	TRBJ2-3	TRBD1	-	TGTGCCAGCAGGGCCAGGGGGCGAGGCACAGATACGCAGTATTTT	CASRARGRGTDTQYF
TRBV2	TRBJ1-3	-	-	TGTGCCAGCAGTGTCCGGAGACAGGCTTTTTTAGAAAACACCATATATTTT	CASSVRRQAFLENTIYF
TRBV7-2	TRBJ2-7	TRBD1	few	TGTGCCAGCAGCTTAGTTTTGGACAGGGGTAGGGAGCAGTACTTC	CASSLVLDRGREQYF
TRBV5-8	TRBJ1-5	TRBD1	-	TGTGCCAGCAGCTACCGGGACAGGAATCAGCCCCAGCATTTT	CASSYRDRNQPQHF